These T cell receptor beta chains were read from a single sample in a study of regulatory T cells in long-lasting Graves disease. Via MiXCR, TCRdb re-called the multiplex PCR reads, giving one row per CDR3 protein. The sample holds 300,000 to 500,000 distinct CDR3 sequences, roughly 20% seen once. Sequences were derived from peripheral blood mononuclear cells (PBMCs), sampled when the disease was refractory, from a patient treated with antithyroid drugs. The receptors originated from a female donor with Graves disease. The conserved cysteine and the conserved F or W are not part of the CDR3 here.

V: TRBV7-9
J: TRBJ2-2
CDR3: ASSSPGLAGGINTGELF

V: TRBV27
J: TRBJ2-7
CDR3: ASRPLAGATYEQY

V: TRBV19
J: TRBJ1-4
CDR3: ASSMSRTNEKLF

V: TRBV7-2
J: TRBJ2-1
CDR3: ASSLAIASYNEQF

V: TRBV6-5
J: TRBJ2-7
CDR3: ASSYVAGGPGEQY

V: TRBV6-2/TRBV6-3
J: TRBJ1-2
CDR3: ASRDRAGNYGYT

V: TRBV13
J: TRBJ2-5
CDR3: ASSPTLGGTQETQY

V: TRBV29-1
J: TRBJ2-7
CDR3: SVRSGTGYYEQY

V: TRBV29-1
J: TRBJ1-1
CDR3: SVGDSNTEAF

V: TRBV7-2
J: TRBJ2-5
CDR3: ASSSSDRRETQY

V: TRBV19
J: TRBJ1-4
CDR3: ASSMAVDRAEKLF

V: TRBV20-1
J: TRBJ2-7
CDR3: STPTSISYEQY

V: TRBV10-3
J: TRBJ2-7
CDR3: ATTTGTGLYEQY

V: TRBV6-2/TRBV6-3
J: TRBJ1-6
CDR3: ASSFGQGEASPLH

V: TRBV7-8
J: TRBJ1-1
CDR3: ASRPAGGAGNTEAF

V: TRBV14
J: TRBJ1-1
CDR3: ASRGGNFAEAF

V: TRBV27
J: TRBJ2-4
CDR3: ASSPTDIAKNIQY

V: TRBV6-1
J: TRBJ2-2
CDR3: ATKHTYRGVTGELF

V: TRBV6-5
J: TRBJ1-1
CDR3: ASSYPGQGLNTEAF

V: TRBV25-1
J: TRBJ1-3
CDR3: ASSGTGGSGNTIY

V: TRBV15
J: TRBJ2-3
CDR3: ATSRARQSTESDTQY

V: TRBV19
J: TRBJ2-1
CDR3: ASSIISGTKYNEQF

V: TRBV20-1
J: TRBJ2-7
CDR3: SARSDFAHEQY

V: TRBV7-2
J: TRBJ2-7
CDR3: ASSSALMGGQY

V: TRBV27
J: TRBJ2-7
CDR3: ASSLSVQLSSYEQY

V: TRBV25-1
J: TRBJ2-7
CDR3: ASRTDGSYEQY

V: TRBV15
J: TRBJ1-2
CDR3: ATSKDRVDYGYT

V: TRBV2
J: TRBJ2-7
CDR3: ASSSDRGLSYEQY

V: TRBV28
J: TRBJ2-5
CDR3: ASSNPQRLQETQY

V: TRBV2
J: TRBJ1-6
CDR3: ASSVKDSPLH

V: TRBV11-2
J: TRBJ2-7
CDR3: AINHFEGTSNYEQY

V: TRBV7-2
J: TRBJ2-7
CDR3: ASSLGTGVYYEQY

V: TRBV5-1
J: TRBJ1-5
CDR3: ASSLRAGGQPQH

V: TRBV11-2
J: TRBJ2-2
CDR3: ASSLSAGTGELF